The source of this T cell receptor beta chain is a study of blood T cells in healthy people across ages. Collection of around 10 milliliters of peripheral blood was performed for each donor. In the case of this clonotype: What it binds is not known.

From germline, CDR1 is SGDLS and CDR2 YYNGEE. Germline trimming cut 0 bases from V and 4 bases from J; bases unmatched to any gene: 2. The CDR3 length is 16 residues. Study outcomes and limitations: With naive T cell percentage, TCR beta diversity showed a strong correlation. Estimates of total diversity, which came from one million sequenced T cells, were considered to be underestimates. More naive CD4+ cells and higher diversity were found in long-lived than in aged donors.

A sample-barcoded 5' primer and a J-beta primer mix were used in a second PCR of roughly 7 to 11 cycles. MiXCR was run by TCRdb on the 5' RACE reads, yielding one entry per CDR3 protein. The sample consists of about 1,400,000 distinct CDR3 sequences, 35% to 45% of them appearing once. The chain is built from TRBV9 and TRBJ2-5; TRBD2 matches 14 bases. The source of this sequence is a woman under 30 in good health. Sequences were obtained from blood. CDR3 sequence: CASSVGGLAGGETQYF. The CDR3 bases are TGTGCCAGCAGCGTAGGTGGACTAGCGGGGGGAGAGACCCAGTACTTC.